The sequence of this T cell receptor beta chain was determined in a study of Ad26.COV2.S vaccination and SARS-CoV-2 variants. Study outcomes and limitations: Participants in the vaccine arm had higher spike-specific TCR breadth; placebo recipients had lower.

The treatment denotes: roughly 18 received Ad26.COV2.S at low or high dose, single or two shots; 5 received placebo; per-sample allocation not given. The samples date from day 63 after the first vaccine or placebo injection. This CDR3 is built from 14 residues. V dropped 0 bases and J dropped 6; count of bases not matched to a gene: 4. The germline V gene encodes CDR1 MNHEY and CDR2 SVGEGT. Method: immunoSEQ multiplex PCR; TCRdb's copy keeps in-frame clones and lacks some. The sample contains 200,000 to 300,000 clones, approximately 87% of which appear only once. A word on this clone: What it binds is not known.

The TCR originated in a person aged 18-65 years who received the Ad26.COV2.S COVID-19 vaccine or a placebo. The specimen was peripheral blood, collected in a trial of Ad26.COV2.S vaccine versus placebo. The chain joins TRBV6-2 or TRBV6-3 to TRBJ2-7; TRBD1 matches 8 bases. The CDR3 protein is CASSYSPGGREQYF. CDR3 bases: TGTGCCAGCAGTTACTCCCCAGGGGGCCGCGAGCAGTACTTC.